These 2 T cell receptor beta chains originate from one sample sequenced in a study of PD-1 blockade in classical Hodgkin lymphoma. Sequenced by immunoSEQ multiplex PCR; TCRdb stores in-frame clones only, minus some. The sample includes 13,000 or so clones, roughly nine tenths seen only once; the top ten take 20% to 25%. Every patient relapsed after autologous stem cell transplantation, and brentuximab vedotin exposure varied. Sequenced here: peripheral blood mononuclear cells (PBMCs), sampled at baseline. All receptors derive from a human donor with classical Hodgkin lymphoma.

V usage is TRBV29-1 and J usage is TRBJ2-7; no firm D call. The germline CDR1 and CDR2 sequences are SQVTM and ANQGSEA. Trimming left V 5 bases short and J 3 bases short, with 8 bases between. The CDR3 is 11 amino acids. CDR3 amino acids: CSVIGSYEQYF. In DNA, the CDR3 is TGCAGCGTTATAGGCAGCTACGAGCAGTACTTC.

This clone has a single count. The chain combines TRBV5-1 with TRBJ2-7; 9 nucleotides line up with TRBD1. Germline trimming cut 0 bases from V and 4 bases from J; bases unmatched to any gene: 2. CDR1 and CDR2 from the germline V gene are SGHRS and YFSETQ. The length of the CDR3 is 14 residues. Here the CDR3 reads CASSLGDREYEQYF. CDR3 nucleotide sequence: TGCGCCAGCAGCTTGGGGGACAGGGAATACGAGCAGTACTTC.